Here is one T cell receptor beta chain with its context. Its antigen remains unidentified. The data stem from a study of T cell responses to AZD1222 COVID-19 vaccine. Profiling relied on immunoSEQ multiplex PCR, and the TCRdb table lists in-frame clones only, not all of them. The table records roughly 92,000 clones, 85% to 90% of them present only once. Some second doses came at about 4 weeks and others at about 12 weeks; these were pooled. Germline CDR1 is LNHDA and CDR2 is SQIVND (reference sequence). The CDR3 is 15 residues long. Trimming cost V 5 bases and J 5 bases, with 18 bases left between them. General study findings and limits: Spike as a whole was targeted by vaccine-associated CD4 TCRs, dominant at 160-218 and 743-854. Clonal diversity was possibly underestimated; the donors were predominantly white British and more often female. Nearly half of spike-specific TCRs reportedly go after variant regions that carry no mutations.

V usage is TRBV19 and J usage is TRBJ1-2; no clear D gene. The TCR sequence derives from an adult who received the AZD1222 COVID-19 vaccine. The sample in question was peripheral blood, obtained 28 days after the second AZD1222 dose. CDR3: CASSPGPGPVYGYTF. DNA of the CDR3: TGTGCCAGTAGTCCTGGGCCCGGGCCGGTTTATGGCTACACCTTC.